The rows below give T cell receptor beta chains drawn from one sample of a study of T cell responses to AZD1222 COVID-19 vaccine. Sequenced by immunoSEQ multiplex PCR; TCRdb stores in-frame clones only, minus some. The sample has about 110,000 clones, roughly 93% seen once. The sequences come from peripheral blood, collected 28 days after the second AZD1222 dose. The source of these receptors is an adult who received the AZD1222 COVID-19 vaccine. Each CDR3 is given with its conserved first and last residue. A D gene is named only where the DNA matches it firmly. Clone size is stated in some rows and not others, as once, few, many or a class when expanded.

-	TRBV10-3	-	TRBJ1-2	CAIRDTNYGYTF	TGTGCCATCAGGGATACTAACTATGGCTACACCTTC
-	TRBV10-1	TRBD2	TRBJ2-1	CASSGSGLAVYNEQFF	TGCGCCAGCAGTGGGTCCGGACTAGCGGTCTACAATGAGCAGTTCTTC
-	TRBV3-1/TRBV3-2	-	TRBJ1-1	CASSPNSAEAFF	TGTGCCAGCAGCCCGAATTCGGCTGAAGCTTTCTTT
once	TRBV13	-	TRBJ2-4	CASSLEGVGAKNIQYF	TGTGCCAGCAGCTTAGAAGGAGTGGGGGCCAAAAACATTCAGTACTTC
once	TRBV9	-	TRBJ2-7	CASSVDGGYEQYF	TGTGCCAGCAGCGTAGATGGGGGCTACGAGCAGTACTTC
-	TRBV2	TRBD1	TRBJ2-7	CASSDMEYRGIYEQYF	TGTGCCAGCAGTGATATGGAGTACAGGGGGATCTACGAGCAGTACTTC
-	TRBV6-5	-	TRBJ1-1	CASSYSSDWNTEAFF	TGTGCCAGCAGTTACTCTTCCGATTGGAACACTGAAGCTTTCTTT
-	TRBV6-6	TRBD1	TRBJ1-1	CASSMGQMYTEAFF	TGTGCCAGCAGTATGGGACAGATGTACACTGAAGCTTTCTTT
once	TRBV11-3	TRBD1	TRBJ1-6	CASSATGDSPLHF	TGTGCCAGCAGCGCAACAGGGGATTCACCCCTCCACTTT
-	TRBV6-1	-	TRBJ1-4	CASSESQPVGGEKLFF	TGTGCCAGCAGTGAGAGCCAGCCAGTCGGCGGTGAAAAACTGTTTTTT
-	TRBV15	-	TRBJ1-4	CATSRETENEKLFF	TGTGCCACCAGCAGAGAAACTGAAAATGAAAAACTGTTTTTT
-	TRBV5-5	-	TRBJ1-3	CASSLQVGSGNTIYF	TGTGCCAGCAGCCTACAGGTTGGCTCTGGAAACACCATATATTTT
-	TRBV3-1/TRBV3-2	-	TRBJ1-3	CASTPISGNTIYF	TGTGCCAGCACCCCAATCTCTGGAAACACCATATATTTT
once	TRBV10-3	-	TRBJ1-2	CAIGMAAVTNYGYTF	TGTGCCATCGGCATGGCCGCCGTAACTAACTATGGCTACACCTTC
-	TRBV7-9	-	TRBJ2-3	CASSYGRGHTDTQYF	TGTGCCAGCAGCTACGGAAGGGGACACACAGATACGCAGTATTTT
-	TRBV5-1	-	TRBJ1-2	CASSSDSTLPYGYTF	TGCGCCAGCAGCTCCGACTCGACACTTCCCTATGGCTACACCTTC
-	TRBV28	-	TRBJ1-5	CASSLDRSSNQPQHF	TGTGCCAGCAGCCTAGACAGATCTAGCAATCAGCCCCAGCATTTT
-	TRBV29-1	-	TRBJ1-1	CSVAGRANTEAFF	TGCAGCGTTGCAGGCAGGGCGAACACTGAAGCTTTCTTT
-	TRBV24-1	TRBD1	TRBJ1-3	CATSTGTAWNWGNTIYF	TGTGCCACCTCGACAGGGACAGCCTGGAACTGGGGAAACACCATATATTTT
-	TRBV5-1	TRBD1	TRBJ1-1	CASSLTPGDSPRIAFF	TGCGCCAGCAGCTTGACGCCGGGGGACAGCCCACGGATAGCTTTCTTT
-	TRBV5-1	-	TRBJ1-6	CASSLLGEFTMALHF	TGCGCCAGCTCACTCCTCGGGGAGTTCACCATGGCTCTCCACTTT
-	TRBV30	TRBD1	TRBJ1-4	CAWSAGGPVNEKLFF	TGTGCCTGGAGTGCAGGGGGTCCGGTTAATGAAAAACTGTTTTTT
-	TRBV5-1	TRBD2	TRBJ2-3	CASSYGAGESTDTQYF	TGCGCCAGCAGCTATGGGGCGGGGGAGAGCACAGATACGCAGTATTTT
-	TRBV19	TRBD2	TRBJ2-7	CASSTWTSGGAVLIYEQYF	TGTGCCAGTAGTACCTGGACTAGCGGGGGGGCCGTTCTTATCTACGAGCAGTACTTC
-	TRBV4-1	TRBD2	TRBJ2-1	CASSPQGTRSLNEQFF	TGCGCCAGCAGCCCGCAAGGGACTAGATCGCTTAATGAGCAGTTCTTC
-	TRBV4-1	-	TRBJ2-2	CASSQAPMGSTNTGELFF	TGCGCCAGCAGCCAAGCCCCCATGGGTTCGACGAACACCGGGGAGCTGTTTTTT
-	TRBV4-2	-	TRBJ1-1	CASSQLGGDGAEAFF	TGTGCCAGCAGCCAACTGGGGGGAGATGGGGCTGAAGCTTTCTTT